Presented here are 20 T cell receptor beta chains from one specimen sequenced in a study of T-cell memory formation after mild COVID-19. Using its own MiXCR run on the 5' RACE reads, TCRdb lists one record per CDR3 protein. Of 250,000 to 300,000 distinct CDR3 sequences in the sample, roughly 17% were seen once. Sequencing was carried out using PBMCs or a T cell subset sorted from them (not recorded which). The receptors shown here come from a man aged 18 to 29 who had mild COVID-19 (a few samples of this study predate the infection). Cell type and time point are not known.

The chain employs TRBV9 and TRBJ2-3; a weak D match, TRBD2 (7 bases). CDR1 is SGDLS and CDR2 is YYNGEE in the germline V gene. V was cut by 4 bases and J by 4 bases, with 22 bases left in between. The CDR3 is 17 amino acids. Here the CDR3 reads CASSKSSRGAGADTQYF. CDR3 nucleotide sequence: TGTGCCAGCAGCAAATCATCTCGGGGGGCCGGGGCAGATACGCAGTATTTT. Complete variable domain (other parts from reference TRBV9 and TRBJ2-3): DSGVTQTPKHLITATGQRVTLRCSPRSGDLSVYWYQQSLDQGLQFLIQYYNGEERAKGNILERFSAQQFPDLHSELNLSSLELGDSALYFCASSKSSRGAGADTQYFGPGTRLTVL.

This clonotype has only a few counts. The chain has TRBV7-2 and TRBJ1-5; no firm D call. This CDR3 comprises 14 residues. Germline V lookup: CDR1 SGHTA, CDR2 FQGNSA. V was cut by 5 bases and J by 0 bases, with 8 bases left in between. The CDR3 bases are TGTGCCAGCAGCCTGGAACATAGCAATCAGCCCCAGCATTTT. Translated, it gives CASSLEHSNQPQHF.

The chain carries TRBV5-1 and TRBJ2-1, with D perhaps TRBD2 (5 bases). The ends were cut back, 4 bases at V and 5 bases at J, with 13 bases in the middle. The CDR3 is made up of 14 amino acids. CDR1 and CDR2 from the germline V gene are SGHRS and YFSETQ. CDR3 sequence (DNA): TGCGCCAGCAGCCAGAGGGCAAGCAACAATGAGCAGTTCTTC. Its translation is CASSQRASNNEQFF.

The chain uses TRBV23-1 and TRBJ2-7, with D possibly being TRBD2 (5 bases). TRBV23-1 is identified as an open reading frame with a role that is uncertain. This CDR3 comprises 13 residues. The V and J ends lost 8 bases and 0 bases respectively, with 11 bases between them. Here the CDR3 reads CASGEGSSYEQYV. The CDR3 bases are TGCGCCAGCGGAGAAGGGAGCTCCTACGAGCAGTACGTC.

The chain carries TRBV5-1 and TRBJ1-5; unclear D gene. V gave up 2 bases and J gave up 5 bases, with 8 bases separating them. Germline lookup yields CDR1 SGHRS and CDR2 YFSETQ. The CDR3 loop spans 13 amino acids. Here the CDR3 DNA reads TGCGCCAGCAGCTTTTCGGTGGATCAGCCCCAGCATTTT. Protein sequence: CASSFSVDQPQHF.

The chain combines TRBV5-1 with TRBJ2-7; D not certain. V was cut by 5 bases and J by 2 bases, with 14 bases left in between. This CDR3 spans 14 amino acids. Germline CDR1 and CDR2: SGHRS and YFSETQ. DNA for the CDR3: TGCGCCAGCAGTCTCCAGGACCGTACCTACGAGCAGTACTTC. This gives the protein CASSLQDRTYEQYF.

This clonotype was detected only a few times. The V call is TRBV5-1, the J call TRBJ2-5; D gene unclear. Deletions cut 0 bases from V and 5 bases from J, with 14 bases between. CDR3 length: 15 amino acids. Germline loops: CDR1 SGHRS, CDR2 YFSETQ. CDR3 loop: CASSLEAIPPETQYF. CDR3 DNA sequence: TGCGCCAGCAGCTTGGAGGCTATCCCACCGGAGACCCAGTACTTC.

This clonotype was detected ten times or more. The chain couples TRBV4-1 to TRBJ1-1, with TRBD1 as a possible D gene (5 bases). CDR3 length: 17 residues. V lost 3 bases, J lost 3 bases, and 20 bases lay in between. Germline V gene sequence: CDR1 MGHRA, CDR2 YSYEKL. The CDR3 coding sequence is TGCGCCAGCAGCCACCGGGGGAAGACGGCAGAGGACACTGAAGCTTTCTTT. Translation: CASSHRGKTAEDTEAFF.

The CDR3 DNA is TGTGCCAGCAGTCCCGACAGGTTTAACACCGGGGAGCTGTTTTTT. Translated, it gives CASSPDRFNTGELFF. V gene TRBV12-3 or TRBV12-4 combines with J gene TRBJ2-2; D perhaps matches TRBD1 (6 bases). The CDR3 length is 15 residues. V gave up 5 bases and J gave up 2 bases, with 12 bases separating them.

The chain combines TRBV28 with TRBJ2-2; D unresolved. Trimming shortened V by 4 bases and J by 4 bases, and 16 bases separated the two germline ends. The CDR3 totals 16 residues. In germline, CDR1 is MDHEN, CDR2 SYDVKM. CDR3 region: CASSSHPQASTGELFF. The CDR3 coding sequence is TGTGCCAGCAGTTCCCACCCCCAGGCAAGCACCGGGGAGCTGTTTTTT.

The chain employs TRBV12-3 or TRBV12-4 and TRBJ1-3; D remains unclear. The CDR3 is made up of 14 amino acids. Trimming took 5 bases from V and 0 from J, leaving 8 bases between them. The chain's CDR3 is CASSAVFSGNTIYF. DNA for the CDR3: TGTGCCAGCAGTGCAGTGTTCTCTGGAAACACCATATATTTT.

This clonotype was observed many times. V usage is TRBV10-3 and J usage is TRBJ2-3; D gene uncertain. The germline V and J ends were trimmed by 7 bases and 0 bases, with 8 bases remaining between them. Per germline, CDR1 ENHRY and CDR2 SYGVKD. The CDR3 has 13 amino acids. The CDR3 DNA follows: TGTGCCATCACCGAGCCTAGCACAGATACGCAGTATTTT. Its protein product is CAITEPSTDTQYF.

The chain recombines TRBV4-3 with TRBJ1-1, with D uncertain. The germline V gene encodes CDR1 LGHNA and CDR2 YSLEER. The length of the CDR3 is 16 residues. The germline V and J ends were trimmed by 0 bases and 0 bases, with 11 bases remaining between them. The CDR3 DNA follows: TGCGCCAGCAGCCAAGATCTTGGAGGGTTGAACACTGAAGCTTTCTTT. Residues: CASSQDLGGLNTEAFF.

The rearrangement links TRBV2 to TRBJ1-4, with a possible D match to TRBD1 (5 bases). V was cut by 4 bases and J by 7 bases, with 13 bases left in between. The CDR3 sequence is 14 residues long. The germline V gene has CDR1 SNHLY and CDR2 FYNNEI. The CDR3 DNA sequence: TGTGCCAGCAGTGGGGGGAACGAAGGTGAAAAACTGTTTTTT. Translated: CASSGGNEGEKLFF.

The sample holds a few counts of this clonotype. This chain uses TRBV7-9 with TRBJ1-6, with D unresolved. The V end was cut by 1 base, the J end by 9 bases, with 7 bases between. Germline values: CDR1 SEHNR, CDR2 FQNEAQ (reference sequence). CDR3 length: 13 amino acids. The CDR3 protein is CASSLESSSPLHF. CDR3 DNA sequence: TGTGCCAGCAGCTTAGAATCTTCTTCACCCCTCCACTTT. Together with reference TRBV7-9 and TRBJ1-6, the CDR3 gives the full variable domain: DTGVSQNPRHKITKRGQNVTFRCDPISEHNRLYWYRQTLGQGPEFLTYFQNEAQLEKSRLLSDRFSAERPKGSFSTLEIQRTEQGDSAMYLCASSLESSSPLHFGNGTRLTVT.

The chain carries TRBV4-1 and TRBJ2-4; 10 nucleotides match TRBD2. J was trimmed by 6 bases and V by 3 bases; bases with no gene match: 5. The CDR3 contains 15 residues. Germline assignment: CDR1 MGHRA and CDR2 YSYEKL. CDR3 DNA sequence: TGCGCCAGCAGCCAGCCTAGCGGGGGTGGAAACATTCAGTACTTC. Protein: CASSQPSGGGNIQYF.

V usage is TRBV4-1 and J usage is TRBJ1-2, with D possibly matching TRBD1 (6 bases). The V gene's germline CDR1 is MGHRA and CDR2 YSYEKL. This CDR3 is built from 15 residues. Deletions cut 1 base from V and 7 bases from J, with 16 bases between. The CDR3 bases are TGCGCCAGCAGCCAAGTCATTCAGGGGAGGTTTGGCTACACCTTC. This sequence encodes CASSQVIQGRFGYTF.

This clonotype was seen once. This sequence joins TRBV6-5 and TRBJ1-4, with TRBD1 as a possible D gene (6 bases). The CDR3 spans 13 residues. V was pared by 3 bases and J by 7 bases, with 9 bases between. CDR1 and CDR2 (germline): MNHEY, SVGAGI. The CDR3 DNA follows: TGTGCCAGCAGTTATGACAGGTTTGAAAAACTGTTTTTT. It specifies CASSYDRFEKLFF.

This clonotype was seen a handful of times. The chain joins TRBV4-3 to TRBJ1-1; weak D call: TRBD1 (6 bases). CDR1 is LGHNA and CDR2 is YSLEER in the germline V gene. The CDR3 spans 16 residues. V lost 0 bases and J 6 bases, leaving 17 bases between the germline ends. CDR3 amino acids: CASSQDFSGAGAEAFF. CDR3 coding DNA: TGCGCCAGCAGCCAAGATTTCTCAGGGGCTGGGGCTGAAGCTTTCTTT.

This clonotype was counted between two and nine times. In nucleotides, the CDR3 is TGCAGTGCTAGAGCGGGGTTCGCTTCAGGGGTGAGCACTGAAGCTTTCTTT. It is translated as CSARAGFASGVSTEAFF. The chain couples TRBV20-1 to TRBJ1-1, with D perhaps TRBD1 (6 bases). Germline V lookup: CDR1 DFQATT, CDR2 SNEGSKA (reference sequence). V gave up 1 base and J gave up 4 bases, with 22 bases separating them. The CDR3 length is 17 residues.